This passage covers 21 T cell receptor beta chains from one sample sequenced in a study of blood T cell repertoires in COVID-19. Using immunoSEQ multiplex PCR, the repertoire was profiled, and TCRdb retains in-frame clones only, with some absent. The repertoire includes 30,000 to 45,000 clones, 87% of them detected once, and approximately 7.2% sits in the top ten. The specimen was peripheral blood. The source is a human donor in a cohort sampled during active COVID-19.

This sequence joins TRBV11-3 and TRBJ2-5, with TRBD1 matching 7 bases. V dropped 5 bases and J dropped 5; count of bases not matched to a gene: 8. Germline lookup yields CDR1 SGHNT and CDR2 YENEEA. The CDR3 contains 14 residues. CDR3 in amino acids: CASSPYRGYETQYF. CDR3 nucleotides: TGTGCCAGCAGCCCCTACAGGGGATATGAGACCCAGTACTTC.

The chain links TRBV9 to TRBJ2-3; 9 bases match TRBD2. Trimming took 3 bases from V and 1 from J; bases not matched to a gene: 12. The CDR3 has 18 residues. Germline V gives CDR1 SGDLS, CDR2 YYNGEE. Here the CDR3 DNA reads TGTGCCAGCAGCGGACGGACTAGCGCAAAGGGGGGCACAGATACGCAGTATTTT. Translation: CASSGRTSAKGGTDTQYF. Combining the CDR3 with reference TRBV9 and TRBJ2-3 gives the whole variable domain DSGVTQTPKHLITATGQRVTLRCSPRSGDLSVYWYQQSLDQGLQFLIQYYNGEERAKGNILERFSAQQFPDLHSELNLSSLELGDSALYFCASSGRTSAKGGTDTQYFGPGTRLTVL.

This clone is a singleton in its sample. V usage is TRBV9 and J usage is TRBJ2-1; 8 positions agree with TRBD1. Germline-derived CDR1 and CDR2 are SGDLS and YYNGEE. The V gene end was trimmed by 0 bases and the J gene end by 7 bases; junction bases not matched to a gene: 6. The CDR3 runs 15 residues. DNA for the CDR3: TGTGCCAGCAGCGTAGCAGGGGGCGCGGGAAATGAGCAGTTCTTC. It yields the protein CASSVAGGAGNEQFF.

The rearrangement links TRBV30 to TRBJ1-4; D might be TRBD1 (6 bases). The CDR3 contains 14 residues. V was cut by 3 bases and J by 6 bases, with 14 bases left in between. Germline-derived CDR1 and CDR2 are GTSNPN and SVGIG (reference sequence). The CDR3 loop reads CAWSGQGLYEKLFF. In DNA form, the CDR3 reads TGTGCCTGGAGCGGGCAGGGGTTATATGAAAAACTGTTTTTT.

The chain is built from TRBV7-8 and TRBJ1-2; tentative D call: TRBD1 (6 bases). The length of the CDR3 is 17 residues. Germline values: CDR1 SGHVS, CDR2 FQNEAQ. Trimming removed 1 base at V and 6 bases at J, with 21 bases between. The CDR3 nucleotides are TGTGCCAGCAGCTTAGGATTATTTGGGGACAAGCTTAATGGCTACACCTTC. Protein sequence: CASSLGLFGDKLNGYTF.

The V gene is TRBV3-1 (or the pseudogene TRBV3-2), the J gene TRBJ2-1; possible D gene TRBD1, 5 bases. The germline gives CDR1 LGHDT, CDR2 YNNKEL (reference sequence). Trimming removed 0 bases from V and 8 bases from J, with 17 bases in between. The CDR3 extends over 16 amino acids. For the CDR3, the DNA is TGTGCCAGCAGCCAAGAGTCAGTGCCAGGGTTAGATGAGCAGTTCTTC. Residues: CASSQESVPGLDEQFF.

In DNA form, the CDR3 reads TGTGCCAGCAGTCCCAGGGGACTAGCGGGGTCCTACGAGCAGTACTTC. Translation: CASSPRGLAGSYEQYF. The chain uses TRBV28 and TRBJ2-7; TRBD2 matches at 13 bases. Germline CDR1 MDHEN, CDR2 SYDVKM. The CDR3 consists of 16 residues. Losses at the gene ends were 5 bases for V and 1 base for J; bases not matched to a gene: 5.

V is TRBV18 and J is TRBJ1-2; maybe TRBD1 (5 bases). Trimming took off 1 base at V and 2 bases at J, with 11 bases between the two ends. The CDR3 runs to 15 residues. The germline V gene encodes CDR1 KGHSH and CDR2 LQKENI. CDR3 DNA: TGTGCCAGCTCACCACGGCAGGGAGGGAACTATGGCTACACCTTC. Translated: CASSPRQGGNYGYTF.

The V gene is TRBV1, the J gene TRBJ1-1. TRBV1 is annotated as a pseudogene. The CDR3 totals 14 residues. DNA of the CDR3: TGCACCAGCAGCCAACCCCTGCGGAGCACTGAAGCTTTCTTT. It specifies CTSSQPLRSTEAFF.

This clone was detected once. The rearrangement uses TRBV28 and TRBJ2-7; D call uncertain. The CDR3 is 12 amino acids. V gave up 3 bases and J gave up 8 bases, with 11 bases separating them. Per germline, CDR1 MDHEN and CDR2 SYDVKM. The CDR3 protein is CASSFPIQKQYF. In DNA, the CDR3 is TGTGCCAGCAGTTTCCCCATCCAAAAGCAGTACTTC.

V gene TRBV5-4 combines with J gene TRBJ2-3, with 15 nucleotides matching TRBD2. The V segment lost 2 bases and the J segment 11 bases; nucleotides outside the gene matches: 6. The CDR3 spans 15 residues. The germline V gene encodes CDR1 SGHNT and CDR2 YYREEE (reference sequence). The CDR3 loop reads CASSLRTSGGVVQYF. CDR3 DNA: TGTGCCAGCAGCTTAAGGACTAGCGGGGGGGTGGTGCAGTATTTT.

The CDR3 loop reads CASSPRPSTDSNQPQHF. In DNA form, the CDR3 reads TGCGCCAGCAGCCCGAGACCCTCTACAGATAGCAATCAGCCCCAGCATTTT. The chain employs TRBV5-1 and TRBJ1-5; no reliable D call. Germline V gene data show CDR1 as SGHRS and CDR2 as YFSETQ. V lost 4 bases and J lost 0, with 17 bases in between. CDR3 length: 17 residues.

The chain is built from TRBV5-8 and TRBJ1-1; the D gene is possibly TRBD1 (5 bases). CDR1 and CDR2 from the germline V gene are SGHTS and YDEGEE. The CDR3 is 15 residues long. The V gene lost 3 bases and the J gene lost 1 base, with 13 bases spanning the gap. Here the CDR3 reads CASSSLRGWNTEAFF. The DNA of the CDR3 is TGTGCCAGCAGCTCGCTTCGGGGGTGGAACACTGAAGCTTTCTTT.

V gene TRBV30 combines with J gene TRBJ1-1, with D possibly TRBD1 on 5 matching bases. The CDR3 totals 14 residues. V lost 0 bases and J 5 bases, leaving 13 bases between the germline ends. CDR1 and CDR2 (germline): GTSNPN, SVGIG (reference sequence). The CDR3 loop reads CAWSVLGGGTEAFF. As DNA, the CDR3 is TGTGCCTGGAGTGTTTTGGGGGGAGGGACTGAAGCTTTCTTT. Full variable domain (rest looked up from reference TRBV30 and TRBJ1-1): SQTIHQWPATLVQPVGSPLSLECTVEGTSNPNLYWYRQAAGRGLQLLFYSVGIGQISSEVPQNLSASRPQDRQFILSSKKLLLSDSGFYLCAWSVLGGGTEAFFGQGTRLTVV.

The V and J genes are TRBV30 and TRBJ1-5; 7 positions match TRBD1. Per germline, CDR1 GTSNPN and CDR2 SVGIG (reference sequence). Trimming removed 2 bases from V and 0 bases from J; junction bases left unmatched: 4. This CDR3 has 15 residues. The CDR3 DNA follows: TGTGCCTGGAGTCCGGGACAGTCTAGCAATCAGCCCCAGCATTTT. Translating gives CAWSPGQSSNQPQHF. Filled out from reference TRBV30 and TRBJ1-5, the complete variable domain reads SQTIHQWPATLVQPVGSPLSLECTVEGTSNPNLYWYRQAAGRGLQLLFYSVGIGQISSEVPQNLSASRPQDRQFILSSKKLLLSDSGFYLCAWSPGQSSNQPQHFGDGTRLSIL.

This clone occurred once. The gene calls are TRBV6-4 and TRBJ1-5; D not certain. The CDR3 covers 14 residues. Germline CDR1 MRHNA, CDR2 SNTAGT. Trimming left V 5 bases short and J 5 bases short, with 13 bases between. CDR3 protein: CASSKELSDQPQHF. The CDR3 DNA is TGTGCCAGCAGTAAAGAACTTTCCGATCAGCCCCAGCATTTT.

J is TRBJ1-5 and V is TRBV27; 7 bases match TRBD1. CDR3 length equals 14 residues. CDR1 MNHEY and CDR2 SMNVEV come from the germline V gene (reference sequence). The J segment lost 2 bases and the V segment lost 11 bases, leaving 9 bases of the junction unmatched. The CDR3 reads CALMARGGNQPQHF. DNA of the CDR3: TGTGCCCTAATGGCCAGGGGGGGCAATCAGCCCCAGCATTTT.

This chain links TRBV7-3 with TRBJ2-4; 8 bases are a match to TRBD2. The CDR3 loop spans 13 amino acids. Germline V gene data show CDR1 as SGHTA and CDR2 as FQGTGA. Trimming took 5 bases from V and 7 from J; bases not matched to a gene: 4. CDR3 sequence reads: CASSRGGLNIQYF. The CDR3 nucleotides read TGTGCCAGCAGCCGGGGGGGCCTGAACATTCAGTACTTC.

The J gene is TRBJ2-1, the V gene TRBV27; 14 bases are shared with TRBD2. The length of the CDR3 is 15 residues. Trimming at V came to 7 bases and at J to 7 bases, leaving 6 bases not matched to a gene. CDR1 MNHEY and CDR2 SMNVEV come from the germline V gene (reference sequence). The CDR3 sequence: CASNSGTSGRNEQFF. The CDR3 nucleotides are TGTGCCAGCAATTCCGGGACTAGCGGGAGAAATGAGCAGTTCTTC.

The chain employs TRBV6-6 and TRBJ1-1; D gene unclear. The CDR3 has 11 amino acids. CDR1 is MNHNY, CDR2 SVGAGI, per germline (reference sequence). Trimming removed 4 bases at V and 11 bases at J, with 11 bases between. The CDR3 DNA sequence: TGTGCCAGCAGTTTTTCGAGATCCGCTTTCTTT. Its translation: CASSFSRSAFF.

V usage is TRBV9 and J usage is TRBJ2-7, with D maybe TRBD2 (6 bases). Germline V gives CDR1 SGDLS, CDR2 YYNGEE. The CDR3 is made up of 15 amino acids. Trimming took 2 bases from V and 3 from J, leaving 15 bases between them. Here the CDR3 DNA reads TGTGCCAGCAGCGTCGGCGGGACTCCCCACTACGAGCAGTACTTC. Encoded protein: CASSVGGTPHYEQYF.